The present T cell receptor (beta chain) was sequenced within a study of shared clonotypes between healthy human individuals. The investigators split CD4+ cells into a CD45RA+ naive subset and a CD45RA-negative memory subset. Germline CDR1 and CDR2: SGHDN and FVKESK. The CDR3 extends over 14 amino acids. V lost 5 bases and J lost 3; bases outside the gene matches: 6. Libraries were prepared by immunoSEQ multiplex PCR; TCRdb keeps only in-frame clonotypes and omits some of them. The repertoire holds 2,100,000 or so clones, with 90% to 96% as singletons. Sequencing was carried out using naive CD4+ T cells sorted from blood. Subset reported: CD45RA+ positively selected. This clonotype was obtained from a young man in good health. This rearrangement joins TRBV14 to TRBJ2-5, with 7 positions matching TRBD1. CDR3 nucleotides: TGTGCCAGCAGCGACCGGACAGGAGAAGAGACCCAGTACTTC. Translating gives CASSDRTGEETQYF.